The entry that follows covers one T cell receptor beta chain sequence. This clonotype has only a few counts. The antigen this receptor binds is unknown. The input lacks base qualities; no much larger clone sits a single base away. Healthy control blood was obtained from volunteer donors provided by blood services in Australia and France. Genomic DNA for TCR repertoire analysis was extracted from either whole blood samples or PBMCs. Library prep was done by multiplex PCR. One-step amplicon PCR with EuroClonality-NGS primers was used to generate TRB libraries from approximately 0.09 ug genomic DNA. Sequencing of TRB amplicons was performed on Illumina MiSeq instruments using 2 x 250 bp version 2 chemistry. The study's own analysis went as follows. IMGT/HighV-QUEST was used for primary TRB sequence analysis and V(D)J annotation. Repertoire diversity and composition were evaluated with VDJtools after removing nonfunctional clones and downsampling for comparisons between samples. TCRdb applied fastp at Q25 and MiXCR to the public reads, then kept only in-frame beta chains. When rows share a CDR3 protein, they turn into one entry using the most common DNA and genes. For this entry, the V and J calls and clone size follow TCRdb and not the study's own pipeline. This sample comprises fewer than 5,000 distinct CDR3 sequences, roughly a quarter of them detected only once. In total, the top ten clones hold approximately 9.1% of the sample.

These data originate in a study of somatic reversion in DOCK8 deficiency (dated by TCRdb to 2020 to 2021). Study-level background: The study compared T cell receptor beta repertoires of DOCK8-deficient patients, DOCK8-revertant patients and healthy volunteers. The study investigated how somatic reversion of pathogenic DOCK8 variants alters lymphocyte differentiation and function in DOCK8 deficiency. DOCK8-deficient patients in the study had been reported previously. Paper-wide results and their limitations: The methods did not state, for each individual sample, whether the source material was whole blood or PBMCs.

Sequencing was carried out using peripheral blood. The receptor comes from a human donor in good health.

The DNA is as follows: TGTGCCAGCAGCCTAGACAGGGCGGGGGGTGAAAAACTGTTTTTT. Protein translation: CASSLDRAGGEKLFF. This chain joins TRBV5-4 to TRBJ1-4, and 7 bases in between align with TRBD1. The CDR1 and CDR2 encoded by the germline V gene (reference sequence) are SGHNT and YYREEE. Here V drops 4 bases and J drops 7 bases, and the junction holds 10 bases not matched to any gene. Taken from cysteine to phenylalanine, the CDR3 has 15 residues. Of the read, only the CDR3 DNA is kept; its 45 bases are in frame from base 1.